This TCR beta chain was found in a study of T cell repertoires in cytomegalovirus infection. This clonotype is a singleton in its sample. Antigen: not known. TCRdb re-called the reads through MiXCR, storing one row per CDR3 protein. The sample contains fewer than 950,000 distinct CDR3 sequences, about 30% of which appear only once. V was cut by 0 bases and J by 4 bases, with 15 bases left in between. There are 16 residues in the CDR3. Germline CDR1 is SGHDN and CDR2 is FVKESK. The sample here was cultured CD8+ T cells from PBMCs, taken from culture after CMV antigen stimulation. The chain joins TRBV14 to TRBJ2-5; tentative D call: TRBD2 (6 bases). The TCR originated in a human donor in good health (CMV status not recorded). Some clones in this sample may be carry-over from other donors' samples. The CDR3 is CASSQDVMGLRETQYF. DNA for the CDR3: TGTGCCAGCAGCCAAGATGTAATGGGACTGCGAGAGACCCAGTACTTC.